This record covers a single T cell receptor (beta chain). Its cognate antigen is unknown. The length of the CDR3 is 11 residues. Germline assignment: CDR1 MNHEY and CDR2 SVGAGI. This specimen comes from a study of blood T cells in healthy people across ages. Study-level results: There was no known CMV status for donors, so expanded clonotype changes were possibly confounded.

Together with a sample-barcoded 5' primer, a J-beta primer mix was included in a second PCR lasting about 6 to 11 cycles. TCRdb used MiXCR to reprocess the 5' RACE reads, holding one entry per CDR3 protein. The data contain 710,000 or so distinct CDR3 sequences, 22% of them singletons. With each sample, at least 6 micrograms of total RNA were extracted. Sequencing was carried out using blood. The chain is built from TRBV6-5 and TRBJ2-5; 7 bases map to TRBD2. The sequence derives from a man in his 70s in good health. The CDR3 nucleotides read TGTGCATCAAGGGACTATGGGACCCAGTACTTC. Translating gives CASRDYGTQYF.